Each of the 15 T cell receptor beta chains below was sequenced from the same sample in a study of blood T cell repertoires in COVID-19. Sequencing used immunoSEQ multiplex PCR; TCRdb keeps in-frame clones, though not all of them. The table records a few hundred thousand clones, roughly 83% of them present only once. Material for sequencing was peripheral blood. Receptors were obtained from a woman between 50 and 59 years old with acute or convalescent COVID-19.

The chain joins TRBV4-3 to TRBJ2-7; 7 nucleotides agree with TRBD2. Germline CDR1 and CDR2: LGHNA and YSLEER. The CDR3 totals 16 residues. Unmatched junction bases numbered 9, after V lost 4 bases and J lost 0 bases. This CDR3 reads CASSPVSSGFSYEQYF. The DNA for the CDR3 is TGCGCCAGCAGCCCCGTTAGTAGCGGGTTCTCCTACGAGCAGTACTTC.

V is TRBV7-9 and J is TRBJ1-4; TRBD1 is a possible D gene (5 bases). Germline-derived CDR1 and CDR2 are SEHNR and FQNEAQ (reference sequence). Deletions cut 1 base from V and 3 bases from J, with 12 bases between. The CDR3 is 16 residues long. The CDR3 sequence: CASSLGLVQANEKLFF. The DNA for the CDR3 is TGTGCCAGCAGCTTAGGTTTAGTACAGGCTAATGAAAAACTGTTTTTT.

The rearrangement joins TRBV6-4 to TRBJ1-1, with D unresolved. CDR1 is MRHNA and CDR2 is SNTAGT in the germline V gene. The V end was cut by 6 bases, the J end by 3 bases, with 14 bases between. This CDR3 has 14 amino acids. In nucleotides, the CDR3 is TGTGCCAGCAGCCGGAGCGGGAGGGACACTGAAGCTTTCTTT. This translates into CASSRSGRDTEAFF.

The CDR3 sequence is CASSLGWWQGPPDTQYF. CDR3 in DNA: TGTGCCAGCAGCTTAGGTTGGTGGCAGGGCCCTCCAGATACGCAGTATTTT. The rearrangement uses TRBV11-2 and TRBJ2-3; D is possibly TRBD1 (5 bases). From germline, CDR1 is SGHAT and CDR2 FQNNGV. The CDR3 spans 17 residues. V lost 1 base to trimming and J lost 4 bases, with 18 bases between them. The whole variable domain, filled in from reference TRBV11-2 and TRBJ2-3, reads EAGVAQSPRYKIIEKRQSVAFWCNPISGHATLYWYQQILGQGPKLLIQFQNNGVVDDSQLPKDRFSAERLKGVDSTLKIQPAKLEDSAVYLCASSLGWWQGPPDTQYFGPGTRLTVL.

The chain is built from TRBV3-1 (or the pseudogene TRBV3-2) and TRBJ2-1; TRBD2 aligns across 11 bases. CDR3 length equals 20 residues. With V trimmed by 1 base and J by 0 bases, 11 bases remained unmatched. Looked up from germline, CDR1 is LGHDT and CDR2 is YNNKEL (reference sequence). The CDR3 protein is CASSQVVAGGSWSSYNEQFF. In DNA form, the CDR3 reads TGTGCCAGCAGCCAAGTCGTAGCGGGAGGGTCCTGGAGCTCCTACAATGAGCAGTTCTTC.

This sequence joins TRBV6-5 and TRBJ2-1; a possible D gene is TRBD1 (7 bases). The CDR3 is 11 amino acids. Germline V gives CDR1 MNHEY, CDR2 SVGAGI. V was cut by 8 bases and J by 8 bases, with 10 bases left in between. Here the CDR3 DNA reads TGTGCCAGCGGAGGGGGCTATGAGCAGTTCTTC. It translates to CASGGGYEQFF.

The chain couples TRBV4-3 to TRBJ1-1, with D tentatively TRBD1 (5 bases). The CDR3 runs to 15 residues. Trimming removed 0 bases at V and 2 bases at J, with 10 bases between. From germline, CDR1 is LGHNA and CDR2 YSLEER. The DNA for the CDR3 is TGCGCCAGCAGCCAAGAGGACAAGAGTAACACTGAAGCTTTCTTT. It encodes CASSQEDKSNTEAFF.

The rearrangement uses TRBV7-2 and TRBJ2-1; weak D call: TRBD2 (7 bases). V lost 1 base to trimming and J lost 2 bases, with 12 bases between them. CDR1 SGHTA and CDR2 FQGNSA come from the germline V gene. The CDR3 length is 16 residues. CDR3 in DNA: TGTGCCAGCAGCTTAGTAGGGAGGGGGACCTACAATGAGCAGTTCTTC. This gives the protein CASSLVGRGTYNEQFF.

The V and J genes are TRBV27 and TRBJ1-2, with D perhaps TRBD1 (6 bases). CDR1 MNHEY and CDR2 SMNVEV come from the germline V gene (reference sequence). V was shortened by 4 bases and J by 5 bases, with 14 bases between the two germline ends. The CDR3 is 14 residues long. CDR3 nucleotides: TGTGCCAGCAGTTCCCAGGGGCGCGGGTATGGCTACACCTTC. Its protein product is CASSSQGRGYGYTF.

This chain uses TRBV7-8 with TRBJ2-7, with 13 bases matching TRBD2. J lost 3 bases, V lost 5 bases, and 4 bases had no gene match. Per the germline V gene, CDR1 is SGHVS and CDR2 is FQNEAQ. CDR3 length equals 15 residues. DNA for the CDR3: TGTGCCAGCAGCGGGTGGACTAGCGGGAGCTACGAGCAGTACTTC. It encodes CASSGWTSGSYEQYF. Full variable domain (remainder filled in from reference TRBV7-8 and TRBJ2-7): GAGVSQSPRYKVAKRGQDVALRCDPISGHVSLFWYQQALGQGPEFLTYFQNEAQLDKSGLPSDRFFAERPEGSVSTLKIQRTQQEDSAVYLCASSGWTSGSYEQYFGPGTRLTVT.

The rearrangement uses TRBV7-9 and TRBJ2-7; D not resolved. Germline-derived CDR1 and CDR2 are SEHNR and FQNEAQ (reference sequence). CDR3 length: 16 residues. V was cut by 0 bases and J by 2 bases, with 14 bases left in between. CDR3 bases: TGTGCCAGCAGCTTAGCGCCACGTGATCCTACCTACGAGCAGTACTTC. It yields the protein CASSLAPRDPTYEQYF.

The rearrangement uses TRBV21-1 and TRBJ2-1; the DNA was not used to check the table's D call, TRBD2. TRBV21-1 is a listed pseudogene. CDR3 length: 15 residues. The CDR3 DNA reads TGTGCCAGCAGACAGACTAGCGGGAGGGACAATGAGCAGTTCTTC. Amino acid sequence: CASRQTSGRDNEQFF.

The gene calls are TRBV11-1 and TRBJ2-7, with TRBD1 identical over 11 bases. After removal of 5 bases from V and 2 bases from J, the junction contained 2 bases not matched to a gene. This CDR3 contains 14 residues. Germline V gene data show CDR1 as SGHAT and CDR2 as FQDESV (reference sequence). The CDR3 region has the DNA TGTGCCAGCAGCCTGGGACAGGGGGCCTACGAGCAGTACTTC. It yields the protein CASSLGQGAYEQYF.

V and J are TRBV6-5 and TRBJ2-7; D might be TRBD2 (5 bases). V was cut by 7 bases and J by 2 bases, with 12 bases left in between. Germline V gene data show CDR1 as MNHEY and CDR2 as SVGAGI. CDR3 length equals 13 residues. This chain's CDR3 is CASKPTGAYEQYF. The DNA for the CDR3 is TGTGCCAGCAAGCCCACCGGGGCCTACGAGCAGTACTTC.

This clone occurred once. The chain carries TRBV6-6 and TRBJ1-2; TRBD1 matches 7 bases. The V and J ends lost 5 bases and 3 bases, in that order; junction bases with no gene match: 6. CDR1 and CDR2 from the germline V gene are MNHNY and SVGAGI (reference sequence). The CDR3 loop spans 14 amino acids. The CDR3 loop reads CASSAAGTDYGYTF. DNA of the CDR3: TGTGCCAGCAGTGCCGCCGGGACAGACTATGGCTACACCTTC.